The clone carrying this T cell receptor (beta chain) was detected only once. The length of the CDR3 is 14 residues. Trimming removed 5 bases from V and 5 bases from J; junction bases left unmatched: 4. Germline CDR1 SGHTA, CDR2 FQGNSA. This sample was taken from a study of blood T cell repertoires in COVID-19. Clones were sequenced by immunoSEQ multiplex PCR, and TCRdb holds only the in-frame ones, with some missing. The sample consists of about 300,000 clones, nearly 90% of them appearing once. Cohort allocation depended upon clinical history that participants reported. The chain uses TRBV7-2 and TRBJ1-5, with 9 bases that match TRBD1. The source is a woman aged 45-65 years who had been exposed to COVID-19. The sample consisted of PBMCs or T cells enriched from blood (not recorded which). CDR3 region: CASSQTGGYQPQHF. The DNA of the CDR3 is TGTGCCAGCAGCCAGACAGGGGGGTATCAGCCCCAGCATTTT.